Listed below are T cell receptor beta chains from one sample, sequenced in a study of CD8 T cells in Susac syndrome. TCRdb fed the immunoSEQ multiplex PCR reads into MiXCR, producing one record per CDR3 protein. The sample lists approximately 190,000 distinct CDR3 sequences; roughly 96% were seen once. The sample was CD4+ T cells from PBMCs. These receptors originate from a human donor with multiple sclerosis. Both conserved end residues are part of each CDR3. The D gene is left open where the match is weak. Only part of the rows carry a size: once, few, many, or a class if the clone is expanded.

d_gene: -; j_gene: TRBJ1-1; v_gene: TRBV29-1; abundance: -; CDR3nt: TGCAGCGTTGAAGAAGCGTGGGGAAGGAACACTGAAGCTTTCTTT; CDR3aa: CSVEEAWGRNTEAFF
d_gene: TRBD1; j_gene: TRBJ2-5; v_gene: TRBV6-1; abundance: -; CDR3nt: TGTGCCAGCAGTTCCCAGGGGGCCAAAGAGACCCAGTACTTC; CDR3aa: CASSSQGAKETQYF
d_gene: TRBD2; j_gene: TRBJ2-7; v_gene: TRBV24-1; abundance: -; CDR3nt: TGTGCCACCTCGGCTAGCGGGGTCTACGAGCAGTACTTC; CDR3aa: CATSASGVYEQYF
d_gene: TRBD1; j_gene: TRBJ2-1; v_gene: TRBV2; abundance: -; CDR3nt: TGTGCCAGCAGACACGGACAGGGCATGGGGAACAATGAGCAGTTCTTC; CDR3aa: CASRHGQGMGNNEQFF
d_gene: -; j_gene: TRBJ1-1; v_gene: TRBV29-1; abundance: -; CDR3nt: TGCAGCGTTGGGACATCAAGCACTGAAGCTTTCTTT; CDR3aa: CSVGTSSTEAFF
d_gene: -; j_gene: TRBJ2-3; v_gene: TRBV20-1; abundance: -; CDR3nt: TGCAGTGCTAGCGCGGACGCCCGCGGGACGCAGTATTTT; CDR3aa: CSASADARGTQYF
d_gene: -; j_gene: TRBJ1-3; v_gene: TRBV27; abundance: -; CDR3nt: TGTGCCAGCAGTTTAAGGCATGGAAACACCATATATTTT; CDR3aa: CASSLRHGNTIYF
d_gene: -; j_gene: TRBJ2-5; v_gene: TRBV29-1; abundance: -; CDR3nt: TGCAGCGTTTTACCTAACTACGGGGGGCCCCAAGAGACCCAGTACTTC; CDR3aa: CSVLPNYGGPQETQYF
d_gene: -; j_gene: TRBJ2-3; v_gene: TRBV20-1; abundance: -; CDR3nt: TGCAGTGCCCCGTCGGGGGCAGGCACAGATACGCAGTATTTT; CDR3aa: CSAPSGAGTDTQYF
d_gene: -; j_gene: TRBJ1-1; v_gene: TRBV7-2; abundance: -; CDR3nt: TGTGCCAGCAGCCTCGAGCCCAACACTGAAGCTTTCTTT; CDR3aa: CASSLEPNTEAFF
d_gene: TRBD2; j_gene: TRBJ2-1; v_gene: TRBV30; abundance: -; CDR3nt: TGTGCCTGGAATCTGGGACTAGCGGGGGGAAATGAGCAGTTCTTC; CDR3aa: CAWNLGLAGGNEQFF
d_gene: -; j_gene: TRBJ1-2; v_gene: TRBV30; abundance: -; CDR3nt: TGTGCCTGGAGTGTAGGCACTCGGATCGGCTACACCTTC; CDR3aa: CAWSVGTRIGYTF
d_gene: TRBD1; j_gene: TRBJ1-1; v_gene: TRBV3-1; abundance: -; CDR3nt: TGTGCCAGCAGCCATAGTGGACAGGGGGACACTGAAGCTTTCTTT; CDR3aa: CASSHSGQGDTEAFF
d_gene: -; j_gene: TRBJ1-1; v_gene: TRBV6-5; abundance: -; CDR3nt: TGTGCCAGCAGTTATGAGGGTTGGAACACTGAAGCTTTCTTT; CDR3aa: CASSYEGWNTEAFF
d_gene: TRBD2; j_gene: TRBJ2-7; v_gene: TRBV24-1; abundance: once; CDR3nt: TGTGCCACGGGGGGGTCTCTCCCCCACGAGCAGTACTTC; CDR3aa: CATGGSLPHEQYF
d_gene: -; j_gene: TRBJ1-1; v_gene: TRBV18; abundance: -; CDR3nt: TGTGCCAGCTCACCACGGGAAGGGGCTGAAGCTTTCTTT; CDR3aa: CASSPREGAEAFF
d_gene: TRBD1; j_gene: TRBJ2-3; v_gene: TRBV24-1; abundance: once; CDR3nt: TGTGCCACCAGTGACCGGACAGGGCTCACAGATACGCAGTATTTT; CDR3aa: CATSDRTGLTDTQYF
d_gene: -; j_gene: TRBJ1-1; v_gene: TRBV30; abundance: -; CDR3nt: TGTGCCTGGAGTCAAGGGGTTGAAGCTTTCTTT; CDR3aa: CAWSQGVEAFF
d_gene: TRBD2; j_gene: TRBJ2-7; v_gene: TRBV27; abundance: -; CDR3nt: TGTGCCAGCAGTCCAGGACTAGCGGGACCACCTTTTTACTTC; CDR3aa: CASSPGLAGPPFYF
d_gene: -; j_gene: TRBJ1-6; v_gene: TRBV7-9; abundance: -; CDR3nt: TGTGCCAGCAGCTTAGATTCACCCCTCCACTTT; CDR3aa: CASSLDSPLHF
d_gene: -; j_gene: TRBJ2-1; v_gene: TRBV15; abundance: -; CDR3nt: TGTGCCACCAGCAGAGCCCCCTTAGTGAGTTCCTACAATGAGCAGTTCTTC; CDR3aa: CATSRAPLVSSYNEQFF
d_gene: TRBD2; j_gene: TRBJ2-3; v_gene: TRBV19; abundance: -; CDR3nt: TGTGCCAGTAGCGGACTAGCGGGAGTCCAAAATACGCAGTATTTT; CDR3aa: CASSGLAGVQNTQYF
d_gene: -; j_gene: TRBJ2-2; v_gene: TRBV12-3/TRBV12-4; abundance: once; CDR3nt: TGTGCCAGCAGCCCGGAACCCGGGGAGCTGTTTTTT; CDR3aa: CASSPEPGELFF
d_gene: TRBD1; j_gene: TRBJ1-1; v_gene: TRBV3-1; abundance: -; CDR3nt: TGTGCCAGCTCGGACAGGGGAACCGAAGCTTTCTTT; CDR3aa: CASSDRGTEAFF
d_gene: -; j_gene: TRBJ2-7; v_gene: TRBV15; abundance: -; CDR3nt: TGTGCCACCAGCAGAGATCTGGCCAGAGTGCACTTC; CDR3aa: CATSRDLARVHF
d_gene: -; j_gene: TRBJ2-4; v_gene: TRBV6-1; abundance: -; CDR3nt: TGTGCCAGCAGTGAAGGGGGTCGGTACTTC; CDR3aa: CASSEGGRYF
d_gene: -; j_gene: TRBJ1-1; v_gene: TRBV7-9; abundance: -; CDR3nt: TGTGCCAGCAGCTTAGTCGGGGGTGTCACTGAAGCTTTCTTT; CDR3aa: CASSLVGGVTEAFF
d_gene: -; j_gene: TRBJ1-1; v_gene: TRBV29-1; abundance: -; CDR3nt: TGCAGCGCACAGCATGGAAACACTGAAGCTTTCTTT; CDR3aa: CSAQHGNTEAFF
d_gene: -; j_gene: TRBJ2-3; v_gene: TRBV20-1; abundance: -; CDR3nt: TGCAGTGCTAGACACCCAAGCGGAAGGTCCGATACGCAGTATTTT; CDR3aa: CSARHPSGRSDTQYF